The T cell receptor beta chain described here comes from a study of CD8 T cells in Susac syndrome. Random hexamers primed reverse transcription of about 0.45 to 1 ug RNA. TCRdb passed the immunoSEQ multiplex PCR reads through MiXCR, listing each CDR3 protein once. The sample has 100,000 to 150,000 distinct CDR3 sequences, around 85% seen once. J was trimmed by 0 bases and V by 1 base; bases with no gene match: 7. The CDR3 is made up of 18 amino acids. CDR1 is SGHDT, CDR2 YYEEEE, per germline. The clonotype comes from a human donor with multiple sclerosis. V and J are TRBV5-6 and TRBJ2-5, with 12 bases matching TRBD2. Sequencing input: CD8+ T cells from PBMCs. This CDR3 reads CASSLSLGTSGYQETQYF. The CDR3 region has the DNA TGTGCCAGCAGCTTGAGTTTAGGGACTAGCGGGTACCAAGAGACCCAGTACTTC.